This TCR beta chain emerged from a study of T cell changes during pregnancy in multiple sclerosis. The CDR3 loop spans 16 amino acids. Per germline, CDR1 SEHNR and CDR2 FQNEAQ (reference sequence). The trim removed 3 bases at V and 1 base at J, leaving 4 bases unmatched. Measured with immunoSEQ multiplex PCR; TCRdb has only the in-frame clones, and not every one. The table lists 59,000 or so clones, approximately 90% of them singletons. The sequencing here drew on peripheral blood, taken in the third trimester of pregnancy. This TCR was recovered from a female donor in good health, enrolled as a control in a pregnancy study. The V call is TRBV7-9, the J call TRBJ2-3; 10 bases are shared with TRBD2. Written as DNA, the CDR3 is TGTGCCAGCAGCTTTGGGGGGACTAGCGGCACAGATACGCAGTATTTT. Translation: CASSFGGTSGTDTQYF.